The sequence of this T cell receptor (beta chain) was determined in a study of T cell repertoires in cytomegalovirus infection. TCRdb used MiXCR to reprocess the reads, holding one entry per CDR3 protein. The data show about 490,000 distinct CDR3 sequences, 16% seen once. This clonotype was recorded many times. The CDR3 is 17 residues long. Per germline, CDR1 MNHEY and CDR2 SMNVEV (reference sequence). Trimming at V came to 6 bases and at J to 0 bases, leaving 14 bases not matched to a gene. Sequenced: CD8+ T cells from PBMCs. This sequence was found in a human donor in good health (CMV status not recorded). Some clones in this sample may be carry-over from other donors' samples. The chain couples TRBV27 to TRBJ2-7, with 7 bases fitting TRBD1. CDR3 region: CASRGPIQGPSSYEQYF. The CDR3 bases are TGTGCCAGCAGGGGGCCTATACAGGGGCCCTCCTCCTACGAGCAGTACTTC.